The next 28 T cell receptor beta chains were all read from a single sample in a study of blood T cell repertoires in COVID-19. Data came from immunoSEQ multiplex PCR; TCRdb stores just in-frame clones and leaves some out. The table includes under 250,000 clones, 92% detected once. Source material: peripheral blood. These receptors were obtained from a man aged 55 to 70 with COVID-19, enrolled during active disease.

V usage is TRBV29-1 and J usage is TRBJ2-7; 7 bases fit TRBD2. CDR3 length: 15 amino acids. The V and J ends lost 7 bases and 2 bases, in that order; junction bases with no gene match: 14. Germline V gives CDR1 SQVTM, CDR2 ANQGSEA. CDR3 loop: CSAANPAGNPYEQYF. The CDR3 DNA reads TGCAGCGCTGCAAACCCAGCGGGGAATCCCTACGAGCAGTACTTC.

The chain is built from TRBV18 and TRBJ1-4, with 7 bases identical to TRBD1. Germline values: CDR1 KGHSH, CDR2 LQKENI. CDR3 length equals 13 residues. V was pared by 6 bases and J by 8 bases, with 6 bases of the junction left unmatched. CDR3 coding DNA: TGTGCCAGCTCCCTAGACAGGGCCGAAAAACTGTTTTTT. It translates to CASSLDRAEKLFF.

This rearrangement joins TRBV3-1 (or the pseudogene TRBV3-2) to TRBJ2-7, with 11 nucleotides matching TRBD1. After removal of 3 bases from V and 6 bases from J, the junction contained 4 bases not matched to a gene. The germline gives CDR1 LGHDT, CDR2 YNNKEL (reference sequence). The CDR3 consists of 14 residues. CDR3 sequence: CASSHTGTGGEQYF. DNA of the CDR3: TGTGCCAGCAGCCATACCGGGACAGGGGGCGAGCAGTACTTC.

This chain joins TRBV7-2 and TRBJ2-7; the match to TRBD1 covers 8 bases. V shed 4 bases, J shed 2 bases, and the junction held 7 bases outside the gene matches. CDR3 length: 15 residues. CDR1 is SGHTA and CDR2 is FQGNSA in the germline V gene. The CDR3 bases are TGTGCCAGCAGCTCCAGGGGGCACGGAACCTACGAGCAGTACTTC. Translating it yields CASSSRGHGTYEQYF.

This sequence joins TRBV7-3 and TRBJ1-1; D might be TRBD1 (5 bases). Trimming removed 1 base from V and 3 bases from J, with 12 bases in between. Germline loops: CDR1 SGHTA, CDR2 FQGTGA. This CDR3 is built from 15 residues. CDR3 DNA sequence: TGTGCCAGCAGCTTAAGGGGCGATGGGGACACTGAAGCTTTCTTT. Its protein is CASSLRGDGDTEAFF.

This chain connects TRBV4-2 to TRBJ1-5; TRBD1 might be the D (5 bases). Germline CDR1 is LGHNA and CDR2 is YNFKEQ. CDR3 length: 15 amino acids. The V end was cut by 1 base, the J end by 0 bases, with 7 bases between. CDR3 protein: CASSQGRDSNQPQHF. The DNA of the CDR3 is TGTGCCAGCAGCCAAGGCAGGGATAGCAATCAGCCCCAGCATTTT.

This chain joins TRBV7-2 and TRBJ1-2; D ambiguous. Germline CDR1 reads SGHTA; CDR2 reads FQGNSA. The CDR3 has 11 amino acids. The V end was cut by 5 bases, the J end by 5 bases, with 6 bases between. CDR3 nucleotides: TGTGCCAGCAGCCTGCGATATGGCTACACCTTC. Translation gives CASSLRYGYTF. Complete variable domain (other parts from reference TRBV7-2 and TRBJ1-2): GAGVSQSPSNKVTEKGKDVELRCDPISGHTALYWYRQSLGQGLEFLIYFQGNSAPDKSGLPSDRFSAERTGGSVSTLTIQRTQQEDSAVYLCASSLRYGYTFGSGTRLTVV.

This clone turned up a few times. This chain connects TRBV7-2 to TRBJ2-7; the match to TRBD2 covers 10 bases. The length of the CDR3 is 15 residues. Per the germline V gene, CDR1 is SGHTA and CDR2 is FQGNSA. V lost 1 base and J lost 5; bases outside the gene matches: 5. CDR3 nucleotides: TGTGCCAGCAGCTTAGAGGGACTAGCGTTCAACGAGCAGTACTTC. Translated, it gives CASSLEGLAFNEQYF.

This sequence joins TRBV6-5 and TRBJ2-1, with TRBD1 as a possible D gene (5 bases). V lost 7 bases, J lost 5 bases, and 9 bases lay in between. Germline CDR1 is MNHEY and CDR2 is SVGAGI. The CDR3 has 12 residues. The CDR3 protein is CASTTGHNEQFF. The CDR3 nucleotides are TGTGCCAGCACCACAGGACACAATGAGCAGTTCTTC.

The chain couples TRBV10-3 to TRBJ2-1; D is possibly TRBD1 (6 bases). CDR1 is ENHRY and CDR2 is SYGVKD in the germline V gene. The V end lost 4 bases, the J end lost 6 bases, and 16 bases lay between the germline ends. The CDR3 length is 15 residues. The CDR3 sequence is CAISADTGFGNEQFF. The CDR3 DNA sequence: TGTGCCATCAGTGCGGACACAGGGTTTGGCAATGAGCAGTTCTTC.

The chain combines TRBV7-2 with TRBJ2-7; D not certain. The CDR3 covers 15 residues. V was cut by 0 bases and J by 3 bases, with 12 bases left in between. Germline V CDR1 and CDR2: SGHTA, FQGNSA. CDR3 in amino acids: CASSLARDTYYEQYF. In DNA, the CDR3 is TGTGCCAGCAGCTTAGCGCGTGACACTTACTACGAGCAGTACTTC.

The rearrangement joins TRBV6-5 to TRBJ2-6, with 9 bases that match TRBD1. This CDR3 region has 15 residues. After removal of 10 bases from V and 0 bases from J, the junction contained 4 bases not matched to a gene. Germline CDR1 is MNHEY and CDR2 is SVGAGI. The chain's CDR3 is CATGTGSSGANVLTF. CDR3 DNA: TGTGCCACAGGGACAGGGTCCTCTGGGGCCAACGTCCTGACTTTC.

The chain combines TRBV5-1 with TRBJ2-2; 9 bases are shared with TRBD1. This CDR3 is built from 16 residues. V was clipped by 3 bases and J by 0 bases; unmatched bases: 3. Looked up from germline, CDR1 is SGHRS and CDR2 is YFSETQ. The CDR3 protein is CASSSDRGANTGELFF. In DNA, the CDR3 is TGCGCCAGCAGCTCGGACAGGGGCGCGAACACCGGGGAGCTGTTTTTT.

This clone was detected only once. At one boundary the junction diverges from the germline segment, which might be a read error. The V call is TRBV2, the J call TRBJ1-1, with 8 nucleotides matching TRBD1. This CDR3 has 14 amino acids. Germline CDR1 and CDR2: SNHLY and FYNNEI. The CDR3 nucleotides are TGTGCCAGCATTGAACAGGGGGTGAACACTGAAGCTTTCTTT. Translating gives CASIEQGVNTEAFF.

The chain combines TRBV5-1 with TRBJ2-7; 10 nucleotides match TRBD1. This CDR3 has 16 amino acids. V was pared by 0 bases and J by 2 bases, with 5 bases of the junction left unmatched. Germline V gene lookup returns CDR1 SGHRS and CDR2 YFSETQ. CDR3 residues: CASSLAFGTGAYEQYF. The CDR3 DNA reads TGCGCCAGCAGCTTGGCCTTCGGGACAGGGGCCTACGAGCAGTACTTC.

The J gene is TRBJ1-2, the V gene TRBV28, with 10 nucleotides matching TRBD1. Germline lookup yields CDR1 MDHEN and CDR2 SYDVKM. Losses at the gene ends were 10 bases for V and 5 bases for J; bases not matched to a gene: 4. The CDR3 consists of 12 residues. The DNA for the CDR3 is TGTGCCACCTGGACAGGGGGATATGGCTACACCTTC. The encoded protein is CATWTGGYGYTF.

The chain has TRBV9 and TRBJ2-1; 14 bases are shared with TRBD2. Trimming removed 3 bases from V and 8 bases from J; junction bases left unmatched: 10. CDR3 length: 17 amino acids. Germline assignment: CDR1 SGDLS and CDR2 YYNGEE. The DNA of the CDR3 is TGTGCCAGCAGCGAGACCCGGGGACTAGCGGGAGCGGATGAGCAGTTCTTC. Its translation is CASSETRGLAGADEQFF. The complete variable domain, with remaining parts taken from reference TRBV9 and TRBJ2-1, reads DSGVTQTPKHLITATGQRVTLRCSPRSGDLSVYWYQQSLDQGLQFLIQYYNGEERAKGNILERFSAQQFPDLHSELNLSSLELGDSALYFCASSETRGLAGADEQFFGPGTRLTVL.

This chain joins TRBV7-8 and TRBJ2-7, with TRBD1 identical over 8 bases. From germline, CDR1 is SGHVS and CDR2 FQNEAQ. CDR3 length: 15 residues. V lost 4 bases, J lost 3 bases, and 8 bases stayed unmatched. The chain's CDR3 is CASSSQGAPGYEQYF. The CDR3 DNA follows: TGTGCCAGCAGCTCTCAGGGGGCGCCGGGCTACGAGCAGTACTTC.

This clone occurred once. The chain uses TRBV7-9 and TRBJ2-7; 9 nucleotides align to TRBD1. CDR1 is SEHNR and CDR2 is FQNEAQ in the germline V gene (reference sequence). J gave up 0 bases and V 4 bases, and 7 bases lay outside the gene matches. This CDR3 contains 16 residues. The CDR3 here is CASSSGQGPYSYEQYF. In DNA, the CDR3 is TGTGCCAGCAGCTCGGGACAGGGACCTTACTCCTACGAGCAGTACTTC.

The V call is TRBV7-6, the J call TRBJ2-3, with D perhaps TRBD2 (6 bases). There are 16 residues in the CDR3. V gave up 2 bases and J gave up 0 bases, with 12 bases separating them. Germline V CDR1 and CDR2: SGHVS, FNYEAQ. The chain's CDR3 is CASSLHGGASTDTQYF. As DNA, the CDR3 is TGTGCCAGCAGCTTACACGGCGGGGCTAGCACAGATACGCAGTATTTT.

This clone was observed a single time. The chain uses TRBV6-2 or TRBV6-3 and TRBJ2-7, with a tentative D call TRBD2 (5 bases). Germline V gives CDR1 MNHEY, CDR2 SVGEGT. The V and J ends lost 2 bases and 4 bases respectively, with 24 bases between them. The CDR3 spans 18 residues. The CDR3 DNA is TGTGCCAGCAGTTACCCGCTTCGAGGGAGCGGCTATGTATACGAGCAGTACTTC. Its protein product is CASSYPLRGSGYVYEQYF.

The CDR3 bases are TGCGCCAGCAGCTTGGAGCCGGCAGGGGGCTTTGGAAACACCATATATTTT. Translated: CASSLEPAGGFGNTIYF. This rearrangement joins TRBV5-1 to TRBJ1-3; 8 positions agree with TRBD1. This CDR3 contains 17 residues. V shed 0 bases, J shed 3 bases, and the junction held 8 bases outside the gene matches. Germline V lookup: CDR1 SGHRS, CDR2 YFSETQ.

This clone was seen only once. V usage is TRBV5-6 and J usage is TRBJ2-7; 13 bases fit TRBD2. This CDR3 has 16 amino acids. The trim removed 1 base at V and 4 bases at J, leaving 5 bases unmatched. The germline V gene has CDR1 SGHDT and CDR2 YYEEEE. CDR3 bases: TGTGCCAGCAGCTTGACGGGACTAGCGGGAAGGTACGAGCAGTACTTC. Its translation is CASSLTGLAGRYEQYF.

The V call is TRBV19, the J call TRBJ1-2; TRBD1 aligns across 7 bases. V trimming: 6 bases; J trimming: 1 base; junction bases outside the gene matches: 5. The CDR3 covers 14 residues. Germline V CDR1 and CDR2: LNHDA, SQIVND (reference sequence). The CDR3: CASRRGQDNYGYTF. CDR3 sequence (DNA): TGTGCCAGTAGGCGCGGACAGGATAACTATGGCTACACCTTC.

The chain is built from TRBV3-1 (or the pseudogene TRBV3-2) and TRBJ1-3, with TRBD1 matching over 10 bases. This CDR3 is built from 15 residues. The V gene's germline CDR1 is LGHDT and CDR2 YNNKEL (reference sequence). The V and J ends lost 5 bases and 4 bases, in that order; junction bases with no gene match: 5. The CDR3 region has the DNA TGTGCCAGCAGCGACAGGGGGCGATCGGGAAACACCATATATTTT. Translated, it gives CASSDRGRSGNTIYF.

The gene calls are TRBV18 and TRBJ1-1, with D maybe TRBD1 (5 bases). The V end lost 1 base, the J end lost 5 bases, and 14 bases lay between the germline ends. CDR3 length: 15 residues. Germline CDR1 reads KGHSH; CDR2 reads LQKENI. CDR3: CASSPRRGEGTEAFF. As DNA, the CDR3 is TGTGCCAGCTCACCACGGAGGGGTGAGGGAACTGAAGCTTTCTTT. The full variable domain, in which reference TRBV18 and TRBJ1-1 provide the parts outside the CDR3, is NAGVMQNPRHLVRRRGQEARLRCSPMKGHSHVYWYRQLPEEGLKFMVYLQKENIIDESGMPKERFSAEFPKEGPSILRIQQVVRGDSAAYFCASSPRRGEGTEAFFGQGTRLTVV.

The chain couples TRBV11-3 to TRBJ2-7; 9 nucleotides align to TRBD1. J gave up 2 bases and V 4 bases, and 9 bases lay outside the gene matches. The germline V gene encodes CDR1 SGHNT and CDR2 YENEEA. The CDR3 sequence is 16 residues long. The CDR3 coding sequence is TGTGCCAGCAGCTCTGGAGGGACAGGGATGACCTACGAGCAGTACTTC. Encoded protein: CASSSGGTGMTYEQYF.

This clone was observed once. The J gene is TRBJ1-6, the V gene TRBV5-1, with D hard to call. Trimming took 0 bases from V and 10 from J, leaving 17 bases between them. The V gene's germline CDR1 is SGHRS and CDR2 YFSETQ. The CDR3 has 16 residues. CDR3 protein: CASSLELGIPTSPLHF. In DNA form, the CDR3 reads TGCGCCAGCAGCTTGGAATTGGGCATCCCGACGTCACCCCTCCACTTT.